This TCR beta chain is from a study of blood T cell repertoires in COVID-19. Study-level background: Sources were T cells, B-cell-depleted T cells, or PBMCs; the material itself was cDNA or gDNA.

This clone has just one count. In germline, CDR1 is SNHLY, CDR2 FYNNEI. The CDR3 length is 15 residues. Trimming removed 3 bases at V and 0 bases at J, with 9 bases between. During active infection, Seattle patients enrolled and were then monitored through disease. Per the authors' pipeline: Amplification with reference gene primers provided the estimates of nucleated cell counts. The repertoire was sequenced with immunoSEQ multiplex PCR; TCRdb's copy has only in-frame clones and lacks some. The V and J calls and clone size were taken over from that table, and D and trimming were inferred from the DNA. Here the sample spans 150,000 to 170,000 clones, 70% to 90% being singletons.

The specimen was peripheral blood. V usage is TRBV2 and J usage is TRBJ1-3; D possibly corresponds to TRBD1 (6 bases). The TCR sequence derives from a man in his 60s with COVID-19, enrolled during active disease. CDR3 loop: CASSDDRFSGNTIYF. The CDR3 region has the DNA TGTGCCAGCAGTGACGACAGGTTCTCTGGAAACACCATATATTTT.